This T cell receptor (beta chain) was retrieved from a study of metastatic and nonmetastatic thyroid tumors. Study in general: Comparative analysis of repertoires was undertaken across blood and tumor or nodule tissue obtained from malignant and benign thyroid patients.

This clone was detected many times. Original processing methods: A classifier of distant metastasis in papillary thyroid cancer was built from CDR3 differences (across clinicopathological groups). TCRdb reanalyzed the PCR reads with MiXCR. The V and J calls and clone size come from TCRdb's table, not from the authors' own analysis. The sample consists of about 45,000 clones, about 4% of them appearing once. CDR3 length: 15 amino acids. V was clipped by 3 bases and J by 7 bases, with 15 bases between them. Germline V CDR1 and CDR2: MNHNS, SASEGT. Every patient underwent thyroid surgery untreated. The sequencing sample was made of blood. This chain joins TRBV6-1 and TRBJ1-4, with D perhaps TRBD1 (5 bases). The clonotype was recovered from a female donor with papillary thyroid cancer or a benign thyroid nodule (not recorded which). Some clones in this sample may be carry-over from other donors' samples. The CDR3 here is CASSDGGRYAEKLFF. The DNA for the CDR3 is TGTGCCAGCAGTGATGGGGGGAGATATGCTGAAAAACTGTTTTTT.